The entry that follows covers one T cell receptor beta chain sequence. What it recognizes is unknown. These data come from a study of shared clonotypes between healthy human individuals. Study observations and caveats: Clonotype sharing levels among donors were expected to vary with sequencing depth.

The germline gives CDR1 ENHRY, CDR2 SYGVKD. The CDR3 extends over 13 amino acids. V lost 2 bases to trimming and J lost 5 bases, with 9 bases between them. The repertoire was sequenced with immunoSEQ multiplex PCR; TCRdb's copy has only in-frame clones and lacks some. The table lists roughly 680,000 clones, over 55% of them singletons, with about 1.8% in the top ten. This receptor was obtained from a woman aged 25 to 39 in good health. This sequence joins TRBV10-3 and TRBJ1-1; D perhaps matches TRBD1 (5 bases). What was sequenced was memory CD4+ T cells sorted from blood. Subset specified: CD45RA-negative fraction. CDR3 sequence reads: CAISEGGITEAFF. Here the CDR3 DNA reads TGTGCCATCAGTGAGGGGGGGATTACTGAAGCTTTCTTT.